The rows below give T cell receptor beta chains drawn from one sample of a study of blood T cell repertoires in COVID-19. Only in-frame clones appear in the TCRdb table, and some are missing; sequencing was by immunoSEQ multiplex PCR. The sample holds more than 250,000 clones, more than 70% seen once. Sequencing was performed on peripheral blood. These receptors were obtained from a man in his late teens or twenties who had recovered from COVID-19. Each CDR3 is given with its conserved first and last residue. A D gene is named only where the DNA matches it firmly. Size is stated for part of the rows, as once, few or many counts, or as a class when the clone is expanded.

j_gene: TRBJ1-5; v_gene: TRBV28; d_gene: NA; abundance: NA; CDR3aa: CASSLVRGEGSNQPQHF; CDR3nt: TGTGCCAGCAGCCTCGTTCGGGGGGAGGGTAGCAATCAGCCCCAGCATTTT
j_gene: TRBJ2-1; v_gene: TRBV5-1; d_gene: NA; abundance: NA; CDR3aa: CASSLNSRGSYNEQFF; CDR3nt: TGCGCCAGCAGCTTGAACTCCCGAGGCTCCTACAATGAGCAGTTCTTC
j_gene: TRBJ2-2; v_gene: TRBV7-3; d_gene: TRBD2; abundance: NA; CDR3aa: CASSLTGLAGPNTGELFF; CDR3nt: TGTGCCAGCAGCTTAACGGGCCTAGCGGGGCCCAACACCGGGGAGCTGTTTTTT
j_gene: TRBJ2-7; v_gene: TRBV7-9; d_gene: NA; abundance: once; CDR3aa: CASSPPGISYEQYF; CDR3nt: TGTGCCAGCAGCCCCCCCGGGATCTCCTACGAGCAGTACTTC
j_gene: TRBJ1-1; v_gene: TRBV30; d_gene: NA; abundance: NA; CDR3aa: CACLPGQTLNTEAFF; CDR3nt: TGTGCCTGTCTACCGGGACAAACATTGAACACTGAAGCTTTCTTT
j_gene: TRBJ2-1; v_gene: TRBV24-1; d_gene: NA; abundance: NA; CDR3aa: CATSDRNEQFF; CDR3nt: TGTGCCACCAGTGACCGGAATGAGCAGTTCTTC
j_gene: TRBJ2-2; v_gene: TRBV7-9; d_gene: NA; abundance: NA; CDR3aa: CASSARQVPGELFF; CDR3nt: TGTGCCAGCAGCGCTCGACAGGTCCCCGGGGAGCTGTTTTTT
j_gene: TRBJ2-5; v_gene: TRBV30; d_gene: TRBD1; abundance: NA; CDR3aa: CAWSGLGTGAQETQYF; CDR3nt: TGTGCCTGGAGTGGGTTAGGGACAGGCGCGCAGGAGACCCAGTACTTC
j_gene: TRBJ2-3; v_gene: TRBV7-8; d_gene: TRBD2; abundance: few; CDR3aa: CASTLLATDTQYF; CDR3nt: TGTGCCAGCACCCTACTAGCGACAGATACGCAGTATTTT
j_gene: TRBJ2-1; v_gene: TRBV5-1; d_gene: NA; abundance: NA; CDR3aa: CASSLGVGGYNEQFF; CDR3nt: TGCGCCAGCAGCCTCGGGGTAGGGGGTTACAATGAGCAGTTCTTC
j_gene: TRBJ2-2; v_gene: TRBV2; d_gene: TRBD2; abundance: NA; CDR3aa: CASSGGLAGAPGELFF; CDR3nt: TGTGCCAGCAGTGGGGGACTAGCGGGAGCCCCCGGGGAGCTGTTTTTT
j_gene: TRBJ2-5; v_gene: TRBV27; d_gene: TRBD2; abundance: NA; CDR3aa: CASSRREGSETQYF; CDR3nt: TGTGCCAGCAGTCGGCGGGAGGGTTCCGAGACCCAGTACTTC
j_gene: TRBJ1-1; v_gene: TRBV6-6; d_gene: NA; abundance: NA; CDR3aa: CASRRDTRENTEAFF; CDR3nt: TGTGCCAGTCGCCGGGACACGAGGGAGAACACTGAAGCTTTCTTT
j_gene: TRBJ1-1; v_gene: TRBV14; d_gene: NA; abundance: NA; CDR3aa: CASSLRSGGNTEAFF; CDR3nt: TGTGCCAGCAGCCTAAGATCGGGGGGAAACACTGAAGCTTTCTTT
j_gene: TRBJ1-1; v_gene: TRBV18; d_gene: TRBD1; abundance: NA; CDR3aa: CASSPPDRGLHLNTEAFF; CDR3nt: TGTGCCAGCTCACCCCCGGACAGGGGGCTCCATTTGAACACTGAAGCTTTCTTT
j_gene: TRBJ2-1; v_gene: TRBV3-1/TRBV3-2; d_gene: TRBD2; abundance: NA; CDR3aa: CASSQGLAGVEGNEQFF; CDR3nt: TGTGCCAGCAGCCAAGGACTAGCGGGAGTAGAGGGGAATGAGCAGTTCTTC
j_gene: TRBJ1-2; v_gene: TRBV7-9; d_gene: NA; abundance: NA; CDR3aa: CASSPGGTYGYTF; CDR3nt: TGTGCCAGCAGCCCCGGAGGGACCTATGGCTACACCTTC
j_gene: TRBJ1-2; v_gene: TRBV4-2; d_gene: NA; abundance: NA; CDR3aa: CASSQDLGSYGYTF; CDR3nt: TGTGCCAGCAGCCAAGATCTAGGTTCCTATGGCTACACCTTC
j_gene: TRBJ1-2; v_gene: TRBV28; d_gene: NA; abundance: NA; CDR3aa: CASSFADHYGYTF; CDR3nt: TGTGCCAGCAGTTTCGCGGATCACTATGGCTACACCTTC
j_gene: TRBJ2-7; v_gene: TRBV7-6; d_gene: TRBD1; abundance: NA; CDR3aa: CASSLTDRAHEQYF; CDR3nt: TGTGCCAGCAGCTTAACCGACAGGGCCCACGAGCAGTACTTC
j_gene: TRBJ2-1; v_gene: TRBV11-2; d_gene: TRBD2; abundance: NA; CDR3aa: CASSLPGTSGSKYNEQFF; CDR3nt: TGTGCCAGCAGCTTGCCCGGGACTAGCGGGAGTAAATACAATGAGCAGTTCTTC
j_gene: TRBJ1-5; v_gene: TRBV3-1/TRBV3-2; d_gene: TRBD1; abundance: NA; CDR3aa: CASSQSDRGNQPQHF; CDR3nt: TGTGCCAGCAGCCAATCGGACAGGGGCAATCAGCCCCAGCATTTT
j_gene: TRBJ2-1; v_gene: TRBV27; d_gene: NA; abundance: NA; CDR3aa: CASSLFDEQFF; CDR3nt: TGTGCCAGCAGTTTATTCGATGAGCAGTTCTTC
j_gene: TRBJ1-2; v_gene: TRBV19; d_gene: NA; abundance: NA; CDR3aa: CASSLYGYTF; CDR3nt: TGTGCCAGTAGTCTCTATGGCTACACCTTC
j_gene: TRBJ1-2; v_gene: TRBV11-1; d_gene: NA; abundance: NA; CDR3aa: CASSLETDSYGYTF; CDR3nt: TGTGCCAGCAGCTTAGAGACAGATTCCTATGGCTACACCTTC
j_gene: TRBJ2-1; v_gene: TRBV30; d_gene: TRBD2; abundance: NA; CDR3aa: CAWSVQSGSGYEQFF; CDR3nt: TGTGCCTGGAGTGTACAGAGCGGGAGTGGGTATGAGCAGTTCTTC
j_gene: TRBJ2-7; v_gene: TRBV20-1; d_gene: NA; abundance: NA; CDR3aa: CSADSTYEQYF; CDR3nt: TGCAGTGCGGACAGTACCTACGAGCAGTACTTC
j_gene: TRBJ1-5; v_gene: TRBV5-1; d_gene: NA; abundance: NA; CDR3aa: CASSLVGNQPQHF; CDR3nt: TGCGCCAGCAGCTTGGTCGGCAATCAGCCCCAGCATTTT
j_gene: TRBJ2-1; v_gene: TRBV4-1; d_gene: NA; abundance: NA; CDR3aa: CASSPGSGHIGYNEQFF; CDR3nt: TGCGCCAGCAGCCCGGGTAGCGGCCATATAGGGTACAATGAGCAGTTCTTC
j_gene: TRBJ2-1; v_gene: TRBV11-2; d_gene: TRBD2; abundance: NA; CDR3aa: CASSLTSGQDRIREQFF; CDR3nt: TGTGCCAGCAGCCTGACTAGCGGGCAGGACCGAATCCGCGAGCAGTTCTTC
j_gene: TRBJ2-7; v_gene: TRBV29-1; d_gene: NA; abundance: NA; CDR3aa: CSVSSDYGGYYEQYF; CDR3nt: TGCAGCGTCTCGAGCGACTACGGGGGTTACTACGAGCAGTACTTC
j_gene: TRBJ2-3; v_gene: TRBV6-5; d_gene: TRBD1; abundance: NA; CDR3aa: CASTGDRETDTQYF; CDR3nt: TGTGCCAGCACTGGGGACAGGGAGACAGATACGCAGTATTTT
j_gene: TRBJ1-1; v_gene: TRBV5-6; d_gene: TRBD1; abundance: NA; CDR3aa: CASSWTGGFGGPNPEAFF; CDR3nt: TGTGCCAGCAGCTGGACAGGGGGGTTCGGCGGCCCTAACCCCGAAGCTTTCTTT
j_gene: TRBJ2-2; v_gene: TRBV27; d_gene: TRBD1; abundance: NA; CDR3aa: CASSTRQGANTGELFF; CDR3nt: TGTGCCAGCAGTACCCGACAGGGGGCAAACACCGGGGAGCTGTTTTTT
j_gene: TRBJ2-7; v_gene: TRBV6-5; d_gene: NA; abundance: NA; CDR3aa: CASKDFIATYEQYF; CDR3nt: TGTGCCAGCAAGGACTTTATTGCCACCTACGAGCAGTACTTC
j_gene: TRBJ1-6; v_gene: TRBV6-4; d_gene: NA; abundance: NA; CDR3aa: CASSQRGDSPLHF; CDR3nt: TGTGCCAGCAGCCAACGGGGAGATTCACCCCTCCACTTT
j_gene: TRBJ1-2; v_gene: TRBV4-3; d_gene: TRBD1; abundance: NA; CDR3aa: CASSQGQGAGGYTF; CDR3nt: TGCGCCAGCAGCCAAGGACAGGGGGCGGGTGGCTACACCTTC
j_gene: TRBJ2-2; v_gene: TRBV6-2/TRBV6-3; d_gene: NA; abundance: few; CDR3aa: CASSYSFDTGELFF; CDR3nt: TGTGCCAGCAGTTACTCGTTCGACACCGGGGAGCTGTTTTTT
j_gene: TRBJ2-4; v_gene: TRBV10-3; d_gene: NA; abundance: NA; CDR3aa: CAISEKAGAENIQYF; CDR3nt: TGTGCCATCAGTGAAAAGGCGGGGGCGGAAAACATTCAGTACTTC
j_gene: TRBJ2-1; v_gene: TRBV30; d_gene: NA; abundance: NA; CDR3aa: CAWSQVQLNEQFF; CDR3nt: TGTGCCTGGAGTCAAGTCCAACTCAATGAGCAGTTCTTC
j_gene: TRBJ2-3; v_gene: TRBV6-1; d_gene: TRBD2; abundance: NA; CDR3aa: CASSEPSGASTDTQYF; CDR3nt: TGTGCCAGCAGTGAGCCTAGCGGTGCTAGCACAGATACGCAGTATTTT
j_gene: TRBJ1-2; v_gene: TRBV2; d_gene: NA; abundance: NA; CDR3aa: CASKFREAYGYTF; CDR3nt: TGTGCCAGCAAGTTTAGGGAGGCCTATGGCTACACCTTC
j_gene: TRBJ1-5; v_gene: TRBV4-2; d_gene: NA; abundance: NA; CDR3aa: CASSQGIGMVGNQPQHF; CDR3nt: TGTGCCAGCAGCCAAGGGATCGGGATGGTGGGCAATCAGCCCCAGCATTTT
j_gene: TRBJ2-1; v_gene: TRBV3-1/TRBV3-2; d_gene: TRBD1; abundance: NA; CDR3aa: CASSFHPGQGPYNEQFF; CDR3nt: TGTGCCAGCAGCTTTCACCCGGGACAGGGGCCTTACAATGAGCAGTTCTTC
j_gene: TRBJ1-5; v_gene: TRBV27; d_gene: NA; abundance: NA; CDR3aa: CASSTVGGANQPQHF; CDR3nt: TGTGCCAGCAGTACCGTGGGCGGGGCTAATCAGCCCCAGCATTTT
j_gene: TRBJ1-1; v_gene: TRBV7-6; d_gene: NA; abundance: NA; CDR3aa: CASSFNLNTEAFF; CDR3nt: TGTGCCAGCAGCTTTAACCTAAACACTGAAGCTTTCTTT
j_gene: TRBJ2-1; v_gene: TRBV4-2; d_gene: TRBD2; abundance: NA; CDR3aa: CASSPRAGGGYEQFF; CDR3nt: TGTGCCAGCAGCCCTCGGGCGGGGGGTGGATATGAGCAGTTCTTC
j_gene: TRBJ2-7; v_gene: TRBV19; d_gene: NA; abundance: NA; CDR3aa: CASRKLAQSSYEQYF; CDR3nt: TGTGCCAGTAGGAAACTAGCTCAGAGCTCCTACGAGCAGTACTTC